This TCR beta chain was profiled in a study of blood T cell repertoires in COVID-19. In the study overall: PBMCs, B-cell-depleted T cells, or T cells provided the cDNA or gDNA that made up the material.

Germline loops: CDR1 MDHEN, CDR2 SYDVKM. The CDR3 sequence is 15 residues long. Germline trimming cut 2 bases from V and 5 bases from J; bases unmatched to any gene: 8. Profiled with immunoSEQ multiplex PCR; TCRdb holds only in-frame clones, not every one. The repertoire holds 130,000 to 150,000 clones, with more than 70% as singletons. Sequenced sample: peripheral blood. The rearrangement uses TRBV28 and TRBJ2-5; TRBD2 aligns across 7 bases. This receptor was identified in a man aged 60-69 years with active or convalescent COVID-19. This CDR3 is CASSLAGEFLETQYF. In DNA, the CDR3 is TGTGCCAGCAGTTTAGCGGGAGAGTTCCTCGAGACCCAGTACTTC.